This T cell receptor (beta chain) was recorded in a study of vaccination and CD4 T cells after COVID-19. Study summary: With roughly ten mild cases and one severe, convalescent patients were SARS-CoV-2 positive by nasal swab PCR.

Cultured CD4+ T-cell DNA underwent Oncomine TCR Beta short-read sequencing. Each CDR3 protein gets one entry after TCRdb re-called the PCR reads with MiXCR. This repertoire shows around 14,000 distinct CDR3 sequences, 60% found once; its top ten account for around 14%. Findings and limits, study-wide: For SARS-CoV-2-reactive clonotypes, the median went from about 22 to 38, a nonsignificant increase.

V was shortened by 1 base and J by 9 bases, with 19 bases between the two germline ends. Germline-derived CDR1 and CDR2 are SNHLY and FYNNEI. This CDR3 has 17 residues. Treatment specified: roughly 11-day PBMC culture with coronavirus spike peptide pools or control peptides (ViraFEST assay). This clonotype was counted between two and nine times. Its target is not known. The sequenced sample was CD4+ T cells from blood, cultured in vitro. This clonotype originated in a human donor who had recovered from COVID-19. This sequence joins TRBV2 and TRBJ1-6; no clear D gene. CDR3: CASSEGGWTGFASPLHF. CDR3 nucleotide sequence: TGTGCCAGCAGTGAAGGAGGATGGACGGGTTTTGCTTCACCCCTCCACTTT.